This T cell receptor beta chain was observed in a study of identical twins. The CDR3 covers 14 residues. V was shortened by 4 bases and J by 4 bases, with 10 bases between the two germline ends. Germline V lookup: CDR1 SNHLY, CDR2 FYNNEI. Study findings and constraints: In cord blood, abundant beta clonotypes had fewer insertions; memory showed no trend. Twins shared out-of-frame alpha sequences with excess low generation probability. Part of the zero-insertion signal could reflect confounding by invariant MAIT and iNKT cells.

Each CDR3 protein is one row after TCRdb ran MiXCR on the 5' RACE reads. The repertoire has fewer than 650,000 distinct CDR3 sequences, 9% to 10% of them found once; the top ten carry around 3.2%. This clonotype came up many times. Its specificity is unknown. This same sample was also taken into another study, of yellow fever vaccine responses in identical twins.

The specimen sequenced was PBMCs. V and J are TRBV2 and TRBJ2-2, with a weak D call TRBD1 (6 bases). This receptor was identified in a woman under 30 in good health. The CDR3 is CASSALRGTGELFF. The CDR3 DNA reads TGTGCCAGCAGTGCACTCAGGGGCACCGGGGAGCTGTTTTTT. Based on the CDR3 plus reference TRBV2 and TRBJ2-2, the full variable domain is EPEVTQTPSHQVTQMGQEVILRCVPISNHLYFYWYRQILGQKVEFLVSFYNNEISEKSEIFDDQFSVERPDGSNFTLKIRSTKLEDSAMYFCASSALRGTGELFFGEGSRLTVL.